This T cell receptor beta chain was recorded in a study of T cell responses to AZD1222 COVID-19 vaccine. Comments on this clone: The antigen is unknown.

The method was immunoSEQ multiplex PCR; TCRdb's version includes in-frame clones alone and lacks a portion of them. The table includes 95,000 to 150,000 clones, approximately 85% detected once. Overall study findings and caveats: Variant regions that are unmutated are reportedly the target of nearly half of spike-specific TCRs.

The sequencing here drew on peripheral blood, taken on day 0 of AZD1222 vaccination. The clonotype comes from an adult in good health.

CDR3 amino acids: CASSSGQRGGTDTQYF. The DNA for the CDR3 is TGTGCCAGCAGCTCAGGCCAAAGGGGGGGCACAGATACGCAGTATTTT. V and J are TRBV11-3 and TRBJ2-3; D possibly uses TRBD1 or TRBD2 (6 bases each). Between the trimmed V and J ends, which lost 4 bases and 1 base, there was a span of 15 bases. Germline values: CDR1 SGHNT, CDR2 YENEEA. The CDR3 is 16 amino acids.